Below, 8 T cell receptor beta chains from the same sample are listed, as sequenced in a study of T cell responses to AZD1222 COVID-19 vaccine. TCRdb keeps only in-frame clones here, not all; method: immunoSEQ multiplex PCR. This sample has around 52,000 clones, with around 87% found just once. The sample in question was peripheral blood, obtained on day 0 of AZD1222 vaccination. All receptors come from an adult in good health.

The chain joins TRBV9 to TRBJ2-2; a possible D gene is TRBD1 (5 bases). Germline V gene lookup returns CDR1 SGDLS and CDR2 YYNGEE. This CDR3 comprises 12 residues. Trimming pared 7 bases from V and 8 bases from J, leaving 12 bases between. The CDR3 loop reads CASEGAVGELFF. CDR3 sequence (DNA): TGTGCCAGCGAAGGGGCGGTTGGGGAGCTGTTTTTT.

This chain connects TRBV6-1 to TRBJ1-5; perhaps TRBD1 as D (6 bases). Trimming cost V 6 bases and J 3 bases, with 12 bases left between them. CDR1 MNHNS and CDR2 SASEGT come from the germline V gene. The CDR3 runs 14 residues. CDR3 DNA sequence: TGTGCCAGCAGCAGGGGAACCTTCAATCAGCCCCAGCATTTT. Its translation: CASSRGTFNQPQHF.

V usage is TRBV10-3 and J usage is TRBJ1-1; tentative D call: TRBD1 (5 bases). CDR1 ENHRY and CDR2 SYGVKD come from the germline V gene. This CDR3 is 13 amino acids long. Trimming took off 2 bases at V and 10 bases at J, with 14 bases between the two ends. The CDR3 here is CAISEPTGELAFF. The CDR3 DNA sequence: TGTGCCATCAGTGAGCCGACGGGGGAGTTAGCTTTCTTT.

The chain carries TRBV28 and TRBJ1-4, with D perhaps matching TRBD1 (6 bases). Germline V gene data show CDR1 as MDHEN and CDR2 as SYDVKM. The CDR3 is 15 residues long. Trimming took 6 bases from V and 8 from J, leaving 19 bases between them. The CDR3 is CASSSHRDGGEKLFF. The CDR3, as DNA: TGTGCCAGCAGCTCGCACAGGGACGGGGGGGAAAAACTGTTTTTT.

This clone was recorded once. The gene calls are TRBV7-9 and TRBJ2-1, with D uncertain. Germline-derived CDR1 and CDR2 are SEHNR and FQNEAQ (reference sequence). The CDR3 runs 14 residues. Trimming cost V 3 bases and J 5 bases, with 11 bases left between them. This chain's CDR3 is CASSFSGANNEQFF. In DNA, the CDR3 is TGTGCCAGCAGCTTCTCAGGAGCGAACAATGAGCAGTTCTTC.

The chain carries TRBV18 and TRBJ1-1; D unclear. Germline V gene lookup returns CDR1 KGHSH and CDR2 LQKENI. CDR3 size: 14 residues. V was clipped by 2 bases and J by 8 bases, with 15 bases between them. The CDR3 coding sequence is TGTGCCAGCTCACCAAGGTCTCTCGGGGAAGAAGCTTTCTTT. It codes for CASSPRSLGEEAFF.

The J gene is TRBJ2-1, the V gene TRBV10-3; TRBD1 might be the D (5 bases). V was pared by 0 bases and J by 6 bases, with 15 bases between. CDR1 and CDR2 from the germline V gene are ENHRY and SYGVKD. The CDR3 is 16 amino acids. The CDR3 DNA is TGTGCCATCAGTGAGTCTGGCAGGGCCCTTAGCAATGAGCAGTTCTTC. Protein sequence: CAISESGRALSNEQFF.

The rearrangement links TRBV4-1 to TRBJ1-2, with 8 bases identical to TRBD1. Trimming at V came to 0 bases and at J to 4 bases, leaving 7 bases not matched to a gene. The CDR3 is 16 amino acids. In germline, CDR1 is MGHRA, CDR2 YSYEKL. This CDR3 is CASSQDGGQGIYGYTF. CDR3 coding DNA: TGCGCCAGCAGCCAAGATGGAGGACAGGGAATCTATGGCTACACCTTC.